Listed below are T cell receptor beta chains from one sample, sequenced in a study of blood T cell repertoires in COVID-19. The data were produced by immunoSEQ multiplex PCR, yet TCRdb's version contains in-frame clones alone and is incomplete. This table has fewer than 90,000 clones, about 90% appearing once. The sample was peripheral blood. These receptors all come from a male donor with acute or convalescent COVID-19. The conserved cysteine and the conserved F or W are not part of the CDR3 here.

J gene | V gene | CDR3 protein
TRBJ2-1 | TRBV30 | AWNARTDNEQF
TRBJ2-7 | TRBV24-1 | ATSDFSDSEGEQY
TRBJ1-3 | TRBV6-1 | ASSESRSSGNTIY
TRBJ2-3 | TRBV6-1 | ASSERGGRADTQY
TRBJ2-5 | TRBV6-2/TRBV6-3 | ASSLVWETQY
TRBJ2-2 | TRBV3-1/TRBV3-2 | ASSLAGGNTGELF
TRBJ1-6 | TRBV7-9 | ASSSGGTGDNSPLH
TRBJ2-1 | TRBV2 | ASSPTGAYNEQF
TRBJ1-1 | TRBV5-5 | ASSFMGLGTEAF
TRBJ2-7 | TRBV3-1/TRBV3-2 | ASSLAGTSYEQY
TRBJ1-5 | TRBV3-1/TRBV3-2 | ASSPGQGGAPQH
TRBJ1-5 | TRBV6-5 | ASIGGSNQPQH
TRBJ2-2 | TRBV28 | ASSPRTGWGPGELF
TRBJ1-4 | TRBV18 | ASSPGTGGEEKLF
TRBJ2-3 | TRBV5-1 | ASSLDGAGGPDTQY
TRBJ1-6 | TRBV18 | ASSVGTGDSPLH
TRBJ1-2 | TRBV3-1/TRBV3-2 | ASSRQGGYGYT
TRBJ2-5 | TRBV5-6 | ASSLTPGGGTQETQY
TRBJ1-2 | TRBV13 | ASSPSGTGGVYGYT
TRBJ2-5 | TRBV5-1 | ASSLEVGGQETQY
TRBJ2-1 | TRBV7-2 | ASSLGGVGYNEQF
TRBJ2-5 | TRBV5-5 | ASSTTSMETQY
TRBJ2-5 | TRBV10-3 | AISVSGTGQETQY
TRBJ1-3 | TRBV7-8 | ASSSQTQGSLSGNTIY
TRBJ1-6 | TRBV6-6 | ASSYRGHSPLH
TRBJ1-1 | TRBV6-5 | ASQPGIGTEAF
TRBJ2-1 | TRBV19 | ASSRDRGQGEQF
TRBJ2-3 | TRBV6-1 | ASSERERGGNTDTQY
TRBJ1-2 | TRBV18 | ASSPQGANYGYT
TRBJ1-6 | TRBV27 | ASSLKPGSWNSPLH
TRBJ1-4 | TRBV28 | ASSAGANEKLF
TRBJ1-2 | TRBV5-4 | ASSLDSEGGINGYT
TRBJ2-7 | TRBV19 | ASSTVEGSYEQY
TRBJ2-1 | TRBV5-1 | ASRPDSNNEQF
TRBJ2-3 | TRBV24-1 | ATRPSGGAGDTQY
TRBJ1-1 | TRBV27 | ASSPSGGMNTEAF
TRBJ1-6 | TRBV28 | ASSKTGFDSPLH
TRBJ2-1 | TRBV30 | AWTEGALGTYNEQF
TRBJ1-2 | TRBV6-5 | AVDRAPPLGYT
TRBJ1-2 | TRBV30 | ASPGQGARGYT
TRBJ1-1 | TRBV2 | ASKGRADTEAF
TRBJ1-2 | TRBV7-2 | ASSPQTGANYGYT
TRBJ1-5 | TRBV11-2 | ASSLGDNQPQH
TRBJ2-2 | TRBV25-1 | ASSGGQLSGELF